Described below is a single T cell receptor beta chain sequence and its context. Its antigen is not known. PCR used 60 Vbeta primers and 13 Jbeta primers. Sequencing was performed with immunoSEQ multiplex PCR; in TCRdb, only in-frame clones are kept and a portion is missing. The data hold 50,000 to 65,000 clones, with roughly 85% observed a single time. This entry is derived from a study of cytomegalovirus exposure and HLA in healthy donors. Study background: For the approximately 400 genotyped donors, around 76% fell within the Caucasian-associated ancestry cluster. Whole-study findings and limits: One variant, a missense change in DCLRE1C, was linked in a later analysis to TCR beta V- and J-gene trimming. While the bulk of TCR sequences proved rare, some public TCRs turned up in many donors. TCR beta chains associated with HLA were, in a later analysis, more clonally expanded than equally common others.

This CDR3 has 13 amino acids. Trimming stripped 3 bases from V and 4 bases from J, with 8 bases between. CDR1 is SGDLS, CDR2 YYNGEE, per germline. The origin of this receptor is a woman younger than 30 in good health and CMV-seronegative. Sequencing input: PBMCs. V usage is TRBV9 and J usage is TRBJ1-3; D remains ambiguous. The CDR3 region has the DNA TGTGCCAGCAGCGCACCCTACGGAAACACCATATATTTT. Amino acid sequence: CASSAPYGNTIYF.